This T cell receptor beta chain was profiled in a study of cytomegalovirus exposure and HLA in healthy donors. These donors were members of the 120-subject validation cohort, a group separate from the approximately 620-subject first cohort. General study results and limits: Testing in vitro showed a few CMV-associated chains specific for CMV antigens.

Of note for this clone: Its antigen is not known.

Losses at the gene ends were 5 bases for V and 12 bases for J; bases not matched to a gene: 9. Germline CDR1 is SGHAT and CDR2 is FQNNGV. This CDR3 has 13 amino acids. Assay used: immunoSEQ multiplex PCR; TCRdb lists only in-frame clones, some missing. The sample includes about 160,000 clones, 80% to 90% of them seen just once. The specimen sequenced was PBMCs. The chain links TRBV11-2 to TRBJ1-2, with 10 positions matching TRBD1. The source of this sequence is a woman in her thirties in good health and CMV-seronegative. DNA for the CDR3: TGTGCCAGCAGCCTGGGGACAGGGGCGGAAGACACCTTC. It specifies CASSLGTGAEDTF.